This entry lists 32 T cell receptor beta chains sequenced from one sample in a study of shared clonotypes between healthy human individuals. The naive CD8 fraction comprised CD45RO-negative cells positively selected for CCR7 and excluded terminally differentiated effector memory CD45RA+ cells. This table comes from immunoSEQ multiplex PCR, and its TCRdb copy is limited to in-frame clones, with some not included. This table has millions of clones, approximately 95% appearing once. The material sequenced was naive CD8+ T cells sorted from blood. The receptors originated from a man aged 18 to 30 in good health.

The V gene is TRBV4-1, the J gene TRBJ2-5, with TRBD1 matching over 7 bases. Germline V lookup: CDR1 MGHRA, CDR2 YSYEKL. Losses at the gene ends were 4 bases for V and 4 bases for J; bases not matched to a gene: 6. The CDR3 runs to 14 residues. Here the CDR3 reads CASSPGTVLETQYF. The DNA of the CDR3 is TGCGCCAGCAGCCCCGGGACAGTATTAGAGACCCAGTACTTC.

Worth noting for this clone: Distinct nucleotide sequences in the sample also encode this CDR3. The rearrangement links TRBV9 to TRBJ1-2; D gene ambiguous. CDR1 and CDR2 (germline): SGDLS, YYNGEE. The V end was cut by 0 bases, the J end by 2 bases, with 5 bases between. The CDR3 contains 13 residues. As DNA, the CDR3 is TGTGCCAGCAGCGTAGGGGGAAACTATGGCTACACCTTC. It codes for CASSVGGNYGYTF.

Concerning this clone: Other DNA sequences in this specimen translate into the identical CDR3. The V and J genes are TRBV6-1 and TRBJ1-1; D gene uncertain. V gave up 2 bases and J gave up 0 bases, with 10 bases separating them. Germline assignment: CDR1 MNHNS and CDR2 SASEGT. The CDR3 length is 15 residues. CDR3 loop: CASSEFGGMNTEAFF. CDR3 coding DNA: TGTGCCAGCAGTGAATTTGGCGGCATGAACACTGAAGCTTTCTTT.

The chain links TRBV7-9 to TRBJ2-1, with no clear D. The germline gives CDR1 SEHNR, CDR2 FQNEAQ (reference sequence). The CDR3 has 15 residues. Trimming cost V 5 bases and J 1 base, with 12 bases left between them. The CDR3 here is CASSLSWGSYNEQFF. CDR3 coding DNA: TGTGCCAGCAGCCTTTCTTGGGGATCCTACAATGAGCAGTTCTTC.

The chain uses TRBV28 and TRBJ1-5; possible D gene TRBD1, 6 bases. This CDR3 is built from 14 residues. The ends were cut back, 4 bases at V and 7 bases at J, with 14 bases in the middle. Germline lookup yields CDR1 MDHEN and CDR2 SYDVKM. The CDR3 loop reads CASSSRGLEQPQHF. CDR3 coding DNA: TGTGCCAGCAGTTCGCGGGGGCTGGAGCAGCCCCAGCATTTT.

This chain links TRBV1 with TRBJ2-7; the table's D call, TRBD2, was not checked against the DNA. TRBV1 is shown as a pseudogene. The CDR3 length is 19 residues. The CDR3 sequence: CTSSQDPAGLAGGVYEQYF. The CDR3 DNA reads TGCACCAGCAGCCAAGATCCGGCAGGACTAGCGGGAGGGGTCTACGAGCAGTACTTC.

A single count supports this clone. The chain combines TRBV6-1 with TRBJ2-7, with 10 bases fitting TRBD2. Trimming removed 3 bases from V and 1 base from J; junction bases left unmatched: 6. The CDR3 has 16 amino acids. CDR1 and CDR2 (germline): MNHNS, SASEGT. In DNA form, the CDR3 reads TGTGCCAGCAGTGAGTATGAGACTAGCGGGTCCTACGAGCAGTACTTC. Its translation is CASSEYETSGSYEQYF.

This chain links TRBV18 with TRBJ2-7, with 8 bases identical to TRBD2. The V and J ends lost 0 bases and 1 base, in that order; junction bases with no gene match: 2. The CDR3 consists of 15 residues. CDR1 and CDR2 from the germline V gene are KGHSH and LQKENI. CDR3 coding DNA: TGTGCCAGCTCACCACCGGCGGGAGGTTCCTACGAGCAGTACTTC. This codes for CASSPPAGGSYEQYF.

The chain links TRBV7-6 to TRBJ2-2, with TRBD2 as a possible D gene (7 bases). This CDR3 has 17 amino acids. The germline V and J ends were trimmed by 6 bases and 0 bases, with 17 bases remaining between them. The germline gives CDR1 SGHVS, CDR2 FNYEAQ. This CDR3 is CASRAPDGGPNTGELFF. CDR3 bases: TGTGCCAGCAGGGCCCCTGACGGGGGGCCGAACACCGGGGAGCTGTTTTTT.

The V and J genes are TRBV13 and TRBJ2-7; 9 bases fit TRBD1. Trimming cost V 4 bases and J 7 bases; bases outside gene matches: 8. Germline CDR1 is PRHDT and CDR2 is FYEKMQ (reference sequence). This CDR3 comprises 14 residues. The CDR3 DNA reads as TGTGCCAGCAGCTCCCGGGACAGGGATGGGGAGCAGTACTTC. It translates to CASSSRDRDGEQYF.

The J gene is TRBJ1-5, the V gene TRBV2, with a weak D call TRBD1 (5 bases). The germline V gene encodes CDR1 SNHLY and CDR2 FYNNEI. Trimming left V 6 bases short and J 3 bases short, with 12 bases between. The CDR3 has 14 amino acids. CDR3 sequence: CASRLGRANQPQHF. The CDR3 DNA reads TGTGCCAGCAGGCTTGGCAGGGCCAATCAGCCCCAGCATTTT.

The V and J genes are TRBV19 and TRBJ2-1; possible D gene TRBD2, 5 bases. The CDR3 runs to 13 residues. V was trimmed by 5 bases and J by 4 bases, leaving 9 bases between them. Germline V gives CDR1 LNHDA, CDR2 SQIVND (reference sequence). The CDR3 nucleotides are TGTGCCAGTAGTTTTCGACTATACAATGAGCAGTTCTTC. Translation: CASSFRLYNEQFF.

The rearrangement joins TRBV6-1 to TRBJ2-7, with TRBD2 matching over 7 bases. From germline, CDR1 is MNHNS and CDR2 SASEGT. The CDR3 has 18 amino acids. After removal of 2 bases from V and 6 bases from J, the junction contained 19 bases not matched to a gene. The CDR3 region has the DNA TGTGCCAGCAGTGAAAAGAATCCTTCGACTAGCCTTGTAGTCGAGCAGTACTTC. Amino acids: CASSEKNPSTSLVVEQYF.

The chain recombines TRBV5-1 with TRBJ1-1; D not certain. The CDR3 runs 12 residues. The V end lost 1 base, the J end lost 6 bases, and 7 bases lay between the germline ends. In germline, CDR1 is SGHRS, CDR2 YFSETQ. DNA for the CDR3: TGCGCCAGCAGCTTGAAGGGTGCTGAAGCTTTCTTT. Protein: CASSLKGAEAFF.

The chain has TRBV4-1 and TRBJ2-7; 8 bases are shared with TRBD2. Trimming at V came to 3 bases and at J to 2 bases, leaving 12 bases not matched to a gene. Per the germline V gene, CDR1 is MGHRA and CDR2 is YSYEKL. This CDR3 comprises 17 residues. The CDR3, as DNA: TGCGCCAGCAGCCATGTATCTTCGGGGGGGCCCGCCTACGAGCAGTACTTC. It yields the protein CASSHVSSGGPAYEQYF.

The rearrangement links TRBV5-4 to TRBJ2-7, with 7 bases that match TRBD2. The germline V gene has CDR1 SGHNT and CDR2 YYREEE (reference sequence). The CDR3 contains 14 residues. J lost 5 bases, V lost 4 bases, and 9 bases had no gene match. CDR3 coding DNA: TGTGCCAGCAGCCTCGGGACTACCCCCGACGAGCAGTACTTC. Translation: CASSLGTTPDEQYF.

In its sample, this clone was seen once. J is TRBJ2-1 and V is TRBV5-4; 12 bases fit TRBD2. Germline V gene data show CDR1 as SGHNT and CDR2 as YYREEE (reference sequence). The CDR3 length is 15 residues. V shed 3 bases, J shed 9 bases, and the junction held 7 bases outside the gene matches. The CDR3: CASSSGLAGSFEQFF. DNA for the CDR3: TGTGCCAGCAGCTCCGGACTAGCGGGAAGTTTTGAGCAGTTCTTC.

In DNA, the CDR3 is TGTGCCAGCAGCACAAGGGGAGCCTCGAGCTCCTACAATGAGCAGTTCTTC. Translation: CASSTRGASSSYNEQFF. J is TRBJ2-1 and V is TRBV7-8, with D perhaps assigned TRBD1 or TRBD2 (5 bases each). The V gene's germline CDR1 is SGHVS and CDR2 FQNEAQ. The CDR3 covers 17 residues. Trimming left V 5 bases short and J 0 bases short, with 17 bases between.

The CDR3 region is CASSYGGMGLRDEQYF. The CDR3, as DNA: TGTGCCAGCAGTTACGGGGGTATGGGGTTACGGGACGAGCAGTACTTC. The chain uses TRBV6-6 and TRBJ2-7; either TRBD1 or TRBD2 may supply D (5 bases each). V shed 2 bases and J shed 5 bases, with 19 bases lying between them. The CDR3 spans 16 residues. CDR1 is MNHNY, CDR2 SVGAGI, per germline (reference sequence).

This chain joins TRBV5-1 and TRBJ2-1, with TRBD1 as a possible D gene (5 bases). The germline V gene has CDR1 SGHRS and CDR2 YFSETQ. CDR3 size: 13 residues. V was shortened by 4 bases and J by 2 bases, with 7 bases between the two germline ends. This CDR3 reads CASSAGTYNEQFF. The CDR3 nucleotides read TGCGCCAGCAGCGCAGGGACCTACAATGAGCAGTTCTTC.

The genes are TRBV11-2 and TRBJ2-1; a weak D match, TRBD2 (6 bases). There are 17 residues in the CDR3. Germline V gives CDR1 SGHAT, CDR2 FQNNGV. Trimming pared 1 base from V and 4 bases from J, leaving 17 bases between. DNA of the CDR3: TGTGCCAGCAGCTTAGGTTTCGGGACTGCCACTTACAATGAGCAGTTCTTC. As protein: CASSLGFGTATYNEQFF.

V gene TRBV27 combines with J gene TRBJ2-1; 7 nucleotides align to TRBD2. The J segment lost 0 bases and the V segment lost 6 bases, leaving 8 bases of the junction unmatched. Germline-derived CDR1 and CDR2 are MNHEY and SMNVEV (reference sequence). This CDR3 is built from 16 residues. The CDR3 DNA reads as TGTGCCAGCAGCCCTGGGGGGGTGAGCTCCTACAATGAGCAGTTCTTC. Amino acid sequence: CASSPGGVSSYNEQFF.

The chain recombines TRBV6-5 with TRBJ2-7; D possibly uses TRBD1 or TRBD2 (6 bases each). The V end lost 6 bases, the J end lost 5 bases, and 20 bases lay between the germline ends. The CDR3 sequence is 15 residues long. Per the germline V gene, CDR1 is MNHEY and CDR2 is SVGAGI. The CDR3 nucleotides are TGTGCCAGCAGCCCGGGGGTAGGGGGAAGAGACGAGCAGTACTTC. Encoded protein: CASSPGVGGRDEQYF.

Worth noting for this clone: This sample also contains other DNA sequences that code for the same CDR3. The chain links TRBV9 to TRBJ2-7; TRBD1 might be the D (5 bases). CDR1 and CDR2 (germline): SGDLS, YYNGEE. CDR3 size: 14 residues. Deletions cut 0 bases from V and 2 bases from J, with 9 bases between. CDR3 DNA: TGTGCCAGCAGCGTAGGCTTAGGGGCCTACGAGCAGTACTTC. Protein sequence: CASSVGLGAYEQYF.

In nucleotides, the CDR3 is TGTGCCAGCTCATTGTCCGGGCTAGCCGCCTACAATGAGCAGTTCTTC. Protein sequence: CASSLSGLAAYNEQFF. The rearrangement joins TRBV18 to TRBJ2-1; maybe TRBD2 (5 bases). Germline CDR1 KGHSH, CDR2 LQKENI. CDR3 size: 16 residues. Between the trimmed V and J ends, which lost 5 bases and 2 bases, there was a span of 16 bases.

The CDR3 reads CASSLRVAATDTQYF. CDR3 coding DNA: TGTGCCAGCAGTTTAAGGGTAGCAGCCACAGATACGCAGTATTTT. The chain has TRBV27 and TRBJ2-3, with no clear D. Germline V CDR1 and CDR2: MNHEY, SMNVEV (reference sequence). Trimming cost V 2 bases and J 2 bases, with 11 bases left between them. This CDR3 has 15 residues.

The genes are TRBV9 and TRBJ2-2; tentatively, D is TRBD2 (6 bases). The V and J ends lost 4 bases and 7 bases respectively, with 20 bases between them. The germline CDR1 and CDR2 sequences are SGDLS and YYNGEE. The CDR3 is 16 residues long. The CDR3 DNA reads TGTGCCAGCAGCCCCGGAGGGGCTCCAGCGTACGGGGAGCTGTTTTTT. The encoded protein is CASSPGGAPAYGELFF.

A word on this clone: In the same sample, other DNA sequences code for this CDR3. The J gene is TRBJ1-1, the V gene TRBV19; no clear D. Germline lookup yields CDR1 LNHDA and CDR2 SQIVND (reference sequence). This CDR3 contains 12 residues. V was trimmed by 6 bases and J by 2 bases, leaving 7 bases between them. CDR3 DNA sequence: TGTGCCAGTAGATACGGAAACACTGAAGCTTTCTTT. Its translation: CASRYGNTEAFF.

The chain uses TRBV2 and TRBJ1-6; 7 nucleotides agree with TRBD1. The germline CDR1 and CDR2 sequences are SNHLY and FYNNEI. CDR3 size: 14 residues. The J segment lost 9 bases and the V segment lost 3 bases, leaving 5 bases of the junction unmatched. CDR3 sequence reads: CASSDEGAGSPLHF. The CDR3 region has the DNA TGTGCCAGCAGTGACGAGGGGGCCGGTTCACCCCTCCACTTT.

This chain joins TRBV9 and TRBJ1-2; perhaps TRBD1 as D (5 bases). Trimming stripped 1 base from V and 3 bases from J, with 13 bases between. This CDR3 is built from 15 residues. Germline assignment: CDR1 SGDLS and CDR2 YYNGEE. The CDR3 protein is CASSVSPGGHYGYTF. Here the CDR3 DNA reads TGTGCCAGCAGCGTAAGCCCCGGGGGACACTATGGCTACACCTTC. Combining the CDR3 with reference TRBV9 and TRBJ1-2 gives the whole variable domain DSGVTQTPKHLITATGQRVTLRCSPRSGDLSVYWYQQSLDQGLQFLIQYYNGEERAKGNILERFSAQQFPDLHSELNLSSLELGDSALYFCASSVSPGGHYGYTFGSGTRLTVV.

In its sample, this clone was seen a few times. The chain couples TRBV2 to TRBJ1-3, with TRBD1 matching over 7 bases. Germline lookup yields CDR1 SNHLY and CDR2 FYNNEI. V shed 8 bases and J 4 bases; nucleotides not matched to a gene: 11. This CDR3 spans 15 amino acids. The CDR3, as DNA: TGTGCCAGCGCCCTTGGGACAGTCTCCGGAAACACCATATATTTT. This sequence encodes CASALGTVSGNTIYF.

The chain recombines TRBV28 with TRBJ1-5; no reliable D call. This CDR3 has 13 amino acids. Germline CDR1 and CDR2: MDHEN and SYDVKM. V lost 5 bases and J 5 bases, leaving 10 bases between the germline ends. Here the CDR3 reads CASSPRTDQPQHF. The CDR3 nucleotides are TGTGCCAGCAGTCCCCGGACGGATCAGCCCCAGCATTTT.